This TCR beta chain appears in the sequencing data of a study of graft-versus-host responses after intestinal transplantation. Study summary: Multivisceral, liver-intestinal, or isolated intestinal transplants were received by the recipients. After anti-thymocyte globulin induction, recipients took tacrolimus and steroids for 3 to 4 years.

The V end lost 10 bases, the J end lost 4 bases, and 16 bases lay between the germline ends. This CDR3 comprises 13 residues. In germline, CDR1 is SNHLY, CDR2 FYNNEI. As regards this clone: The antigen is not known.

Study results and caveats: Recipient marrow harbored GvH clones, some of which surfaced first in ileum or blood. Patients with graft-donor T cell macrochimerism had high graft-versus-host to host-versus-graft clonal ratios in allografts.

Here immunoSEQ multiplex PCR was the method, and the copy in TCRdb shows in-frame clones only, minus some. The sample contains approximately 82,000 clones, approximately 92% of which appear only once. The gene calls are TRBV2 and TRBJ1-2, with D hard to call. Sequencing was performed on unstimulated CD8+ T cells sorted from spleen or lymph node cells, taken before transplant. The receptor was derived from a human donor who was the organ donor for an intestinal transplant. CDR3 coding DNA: TGTGCCACCACTCTGATCCGGGTCTATGGCTACACCTTC. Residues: CATTLIRVYGYTF.